This passage covers 19 T cell receptor beta chains from one sample sequenced in a study of cytomegalovirus exposure and HLA in healthy donors. The primer mix had 60 Vbeta and 13 Jbeta primers. Using immunoSEQ multiplex PCR, the repertoire was profiled, and TCRdb retains in-frame clones only, with some absent. This table holds some 95,000 clones, approximately 72% found once. Material for sequencing was PBMCs. These receptors came from a woman aged 40 to 55 in good health and CMV-seropositive.

This clone was recorded a few times. The chain recombines TRBV5-1 with TRBJ2-1, with D possibly TRBD2 on 5 matching bases. The CDR3 is 15 residues long. V was cut by 1 base and J by 9 bases, with 17 bases left in between. Germline V gene sequence: CDR1 SGHRS, CDR2 YFSETQ. CDR3 amino acids: CASSLWSGNLGEQFF. The CDR3 DNA is TGCGCCAGCAGCTTGTGGTCCGGGAATTTGGGTGAGCAGTTCTTC. The complete variable domain, with remaining parts taken from reference TRBV5-1 and TRBJ2-1, reads KAGVTQTPRYLIKTRGQQVTLSCSPISGHRSVSWYQQTPGQGLQFLFEYFSETQRNKGNFPGRFSGRQFSNSRSEMNVSTLELGDSALYLCASSLWSGNLGEQFFGPGTRLTVL.

The chain joins TRBV6-5 to TRBJ1-5, with 8 bases identical to TRBD1. Germline trimming cut 6 bases from V and 1 base from J; bases unmatched to any gene: 5. This CDR3 is built from 15 residues. CDR1 and CDR2 from the germline V gene are MNHEY and SVGAGI. CDR3 protein: CASRPWTGSNQPQHF. CDR3 coding DNA: TGTGCCAGCAGACCCTGGACAGGGAGCAATCAGCCCCAGCATTTT.

This clone appeared a few times. V is TRBV6-1 and J is TRBJ2-6; D unresolved. The CDR3 has 15 amino acids. Deletions cut 6 bases from V and 0 bases from J, with 9 bases between. Germline CDR1 MNHNS, CDR2 SASEGT. The CDR3 region is CASRAAISGANVLTF. The CDR3 DNA reads as TGTGCCAGCAGAGCAGCGATCTCTGGGGCCAACGTCCTGACTTTC.

The table lists this clone with a count of one. This chain joins TRBV18 and TRBJ2-7; 9 bases map to TRBD2. Per germline, CDR1 KGHSH and CDR2 LQKENI. J lost 2 bases, V lost 5 bases, and 4 bases had no gene match. The CDR3 covers 14 residues. The CDR3 region has the DNA TGTGCCAGCTCAGTGACTAGCGGAACCTACGAGCAGTACTTC. Its translation is CASSVTSGTYEQYF.

J is TRBJ1-1 and V is TRBV2; a weak D match, TRBD1 (5 bases). CDR3 length: 13 amino acids. Trimming cost V 8 bases and J 8 bases, with 18 bases left between them. CDR1 is SNHLY and CDR2 is FYNNEI in the germline V gene. CDR3 amino acids: CASARDGGREAFF. The CDR3 bases are TGTGCCAGCGCCAGGGATGGGGGGAGGGAAGCTTTCTTT.

The table lists this clone with a count of one. V is TRBV5-8 and J is TRBJ2-7, with 9 positions matching TRBD1. Germline loops: CDR1 SGHTS, CDR2 YDEGEE. This CDR3 spans 14 amino acids. J lost 1 base, V lost 5 bases, and 4 bases had no gene match. CDR3 in amino acids: CASRSGTGSYEQYF. The CDR3 DNA sequence: TGTGCCAGCAGATCCGGGACAGGGTCCTACGAGCAGTACTTC.

This clone came up a few times. The CDR3 nucleotides are TGTGCCAGTAGGGTACAGGGAGGGAATCAGCCCCAGCATTTT. As protein: CASRVQGGNQPQHF. This sequence joins TRBV19 and TRBJ1-5, with TRBD1 as a possible D gene (6 bases). V lost 6 bases, J lost 4 bases, and 13 bases lay in between. Looked up from germline, CDR1 is LNHDA and CDR2 is SQIVND (reference sequence). The CDR3 totals 14 residues.

This clone was seen a few times. The genes are TRBV9 and TRBJ2-4, with D perhaps TRBD2 (6 bases). There are 16 residues in the CDR3. V lost 6 bases and J lost 0, with 16 bases in between. Germline V gene data show CDR1 as SGDLS and CDR2 as YYNGEE. CDR3 sequence (DNA): TGTGCCAGCATTACGTGGGGGGTCGGAGCCAAAAACATTCAGTACTTC. Translating it yields CASITWGVGAKNIQYF.

J is TRBJ2-7 and V is TRBV5-5, with D maybe TRBD2 (5 bases). V lost 0 bases to trimming and J lost 4 bases, with 11 bases between them. Germline V gene sequence: CDR1 SGHKS, CDR2 YYEKEE (reference sequence). The CDR3 is 14 amino acids. CDR3 coding DNA: TGTGCCAGCAGCTTGGGGCTAGCAGTTTACGAGCAGTACTTC. Translation gives CASSLGLAVYEQYF.

The CDR3, as DNA: TGCGCCAGCAGCTTGATGTTTGGGACAGGGGGCACTGAAGCTTTCTTT. Protein sequence: CASSLMFGTGGTEAFF. The V call is TRBV5-1, the J call TRBJ1-1, with TRBD1 identical over 11 bases. The CDR3 sequence is 16 residues long. After removal of 1 base from V and 4 bases from J, the junction contained 6 bases not matched to a gene. CDR1 is SGHRS and CDR2 is YFSETQ in the germline V gene.

This clone was recorded only once. J is TRBJ2-1 and V is TRBV15; 9 bases are a match to TRBD2. The germline gives CDR1 LNHNV, CDR2 YYDKDF (reference sequence). V dropped 4 bases and J dropped 7; count of bases not matched to a gene: 8. CDR3 length: 15 residues. CDR3 in DNA: TGTGCCACCAGCAAGCGGGGGGCGAACTCTAATGAGCAGTTCTTC. Protein sequence: CATSKRGANSNEQFF.

The J gene is TRBJ2-7, the V gene TRBV6-6, with 13 nucleotides matching TRBD2. The junction had 0 bases not matched to a gene; V was cut back by 8 bases and J by 2 bases. Germline CDR1 MNHNY, CDR2 SVGAGI (reference sequence). This CDR3 comprises 13 residues. The CDR3: CASGTSGTYEQYF. The CDR3 DNA reads TGTGCCAGCGGGACTAGCGGGACCTACGAGCAGTACTTC.

The CDR3 DNA sequence: TGCGCCAGCAGCTCCACTCACTATAGCGGATACAATGAGCAGTTCTTC. This gives the protein CASSSTHYSGYNEQFF. The chain is built from TRBV5-1 and TRBJ2-1; maybe TRBD2 (6 bases). The V end lost 3 bases, the J end lost 4 bases, and 17 bases lay between the germline ends. This CDR3 contains 16 residues. Germline V CDR1 and CDR2: SGHRS, YFSETQ.

The chain uses TRBV28 and TRBJ2-7, with D perhaps matching TRBD1 (5 bases). Germline V gives CDR1 MDHEN, CDR2 SYDVKM. CDR3 length: 15 amino acids. The V gene lost 2 bases and the J gene lost 2 bases, with 13 bases spanning the gap. The CDR3 reads CASSLAATGPYEQYF. CDR3 DNA: TGTGCCAGCAGTTTAGCTGCAACAGGTCCCTACGAGCAGTACTTC.

V gene TRBV19 combines with J gene TRBJ2-3, with TRBD2 identical over 14 bases. Germline values: CDR1 LNHDA, CDR2 SQIVND (reference sequence). Unmatched junction bases numbered 7, after V lost 3 bases and J lost 11 bases. There are 15 residues in the CDR3. CDR3 bases: TGTGCCAGTAGTATGTCCGGGACTAGCGGGAGCGGGCAGTATTTT. It yields the protein CASSMSGTSGSGQYF.

This sequence joins TRBV5-1 and TRBJ2-1, with D perhaps TRBD2 (5 bases). The V and J ends lost 0 bases and 0 bases respectively, with 7 bases between them. Germline V gene sequence: CDR1 SGHRS, CDR2 YFSETQ. The CDR3 length is 15 residues. DNA of the CDR3: TGCGCCAGCAGCTTGGACGGGAACTCCTACAATGAGCAGTTCTTC. This gives the protein CASSLDGNSYNEQFF.

V usage is TRBV5-4 and J usage is TRBJ1-2; no clear D. V shed 0 bases and J shed 9 bases, with 18 bases lying between them. CDR3 length: 15 amino acids. CDR1 and CDR2 (germline): SGHNT, YYREEE (reference sequence). The CDR3 DNA reads as TGTGCCAGCAGCTTGGATGTGTCGGCAGGCTGGCGCTACACCTTC. This encodes CASSLDVSAGWRYTF.

V gene TRBV18 combines with J gene TRBJ2-7; D gene unclear. Germline V lookup: CDR1 KGHSH, CDR2 LQKENI. The CDR3 covers 12 residues. Trimming took off 7 bases at V and 2 bases at J, with 9 bases between the two ends. The CDR3 region is CASFQETYEQYF. CDR3 coding DNA: TGTGCCAGCTTCCAGGAAACCTACGAGCAGTACTTC.

This clone occurred a few times. V is TRBV6-5 and J is TRBJ2-5, with a possible D match to TRBD2 (6 bases). The CDR3 contains 15 residues. The ends were cut back, 2 bases at V and 1 base at J, with 11 bases in the middle. The germline V gene encodes CDR1 MNHEY and CDR2 SVGAGI. The CDR3 nucleotides read TGTGCCAGCAGTTACACTACTAGCAGCCAAGAGACCCAGTACTTC. It yields the protein CASSYTTSSQETQYF.